These 30 T cell receptor beta chains were sequenced from one sample in a study of blood T cell repertoires in COVID-19 (dated by TCRdb to about 2020). The library was made by the immunoSEQ multiplex PCR assay. In TCRdb, the immuneACCESS table is reduced to in-frame sequences with V and J assigned. These tables do not hold every clone; where another copy was compared, an unresolved V gene accounts for under half, and the others remain unexplained. The sample data list 81,000 or so clones, and about 82% of these were observed just once. About 7.8% of the sample rests with the top ten. Sample: peripheral blood. The receptors come from a man aged 45 to 65 with active COVID-19.

The gene calls are TRBV4-1 and TRBJ1-6; TRBD1 matches 7 bases. The ends lost 1 base at V and 7 bases at J; junction bases unmatched: 10. This CDR3 is 17 amino acids long. In germline, CDR1 is MGHRA, CDR2 YSYEKL. The CDR3 bases are TGCGCCAGCAGCCAAGGGGTCCTGACAGGGAGGAATTCACCCCTCCACTTT. The encoded protein is CASSQGVLTGRNSPLHF.

V and J are TRBV24-1 and TRBJ2-5, with D possibly matching TRBD2 (6 bases). The V end lost 5 bases, the J end lost 5 bases, and 17 bases lay between the germline ends. The V gene's germline CDR1 is KGHDR and CDR2 SFDVKD. This CDR3 has 15 residues. This chain's CDR3 is CATSAAVDGGETQYF. CDR3 nucleotides: TGTGCCACCAGTGCCGCCGTGGACGGAGGGGAGACCCAGTACTTC.

This chain uses TRBV28 with TRBJ1-2; no definite D call. The CDR3 spans 12 residues. V was trimmed by 4 bases and J by 12 bases, leaving 15 bases between them. Germline V gene sequence: CDR1 MDHEN, CDR2 SYDVKM. CDR3 residues: CASSSRSFGNTF. In DNA form, the CDR3 reads TGTGCCAGCAGTTCCCGGTCCTTCGGGAACACCTTC.

This clone showed up just a few times. V and J are TRBV5-4 and TRBJ1-2; D gene unclear. The CDR3 extends over 15 amino acids. From germline, CDR1 is SGHNT and CDR2 YYREEE (reference sequence). The V gene lost 0 bases and the J gene lost 6 bases, with 15 bases spanning the gap. The CDR3 spells CASSLDTAGVDGYTF. The DNA for the CDR3 is TGTGCCAGCAGCTTGGACACCGCCGGGGTGGATGGCTACACCTTC.

This clone was recorded once. V gene TRBV7-2 combines with J gene TRBJ2-7; 9 bases map to TRBD1. Germline CDR1 is SGHTA and CDR2 is FQGNSA. V shed 5 bases, J shed 7 bases, and the junction held 15 bases outside the gene matches. This CDR3 is built from 16 residues. The CDR3 DNA sequence: TGTGCCAGCAGCCCGAGCCCGGGACAGGGCACGCGAGAGCAGTACTTC. Its protein is CASSPSPGQGTREQYF.

Comment on this clone: At one end, the junction sequence differs from germline, possibly due to a read error. This chain links TRBV24-1 with TRBJ2-2; TRBD1 agrees at 8 bases. CDR3 length equals 16 residues. From germline, CDR1 is KGHDR and CDR2 SFDVKD. The CDR3 nucleotides are TGTGCCACCAATGATGCCCGACAGGGGCTGGCCGGGGAGCTGTTTTTT. This sequence encodes CATNDARQGLAGELFF.

This clone was recorded only once. The rearrangement links TRBV6-5 to TRBJ1-5; D is perhaps TRBD1 (6 bases). CDR3 length: 13 amino acids. Germline assignment: CDR1 MNHEY and CDR2 SVGAGI. Trimming removed 8 bases at V and 3 bases at J, with 11 bases between. CDR3 DNA: TGTGCCAGCCAGGACAGAGACAATCAGCCCCAGCATTTT. This encodes CASQDRDNQPQHF.

The chain uses TRBV18 and TRBJ1-4; D remains ambiguous. Trimming took 3 bases from V and 8 from J, leaving 13 bases between them. The CDR3 is 14 amino acids. Germline-derived CDR1 and CDR2 are KGHSH and LQKENI. The CDR3 reads CASSPDHRGEKLFF. The CDR3 bases are TGTGCCAGCTCACCGGACCATCGAGGGGAAAAACTGTTTTTT.

The V gene is TRBV7-2, the J gene TRBJ2-3, with TRBD2 matching 9 bases. The trim removed 6 bases at V and 3 bases at J, leaving 1 base unmatched. CDR1 and CDR2 (germline): SGHTA, FQGNSA. CDR3 size: 13 residues. CDR3 residues: CASSSGRTDTQYF. CDR3 DNA sequence: TGTGCCAGCAGTAGCGGGAGAACAGATACGCAGTATTTT.

The genes are TRBV6-5 and TRBJ2-2, with TRBD1 identical over 7 bases. With 2 bases clipped from V and 4 bases from J, the junction kept 4 bases outside the gene matches. The CDR3 totals 15 residues. Germline values: CDR1 MNHEY, CDR2 SVGAGI. The CDR3 DNA follows: TGTGCCAGCAGTTACAACAGGGGCCGCACCGGGGAGCTGTTTTTT. It encodes CASSYNRGRTGELFF.

The table lists this clone with a few counts. The chain recombines TRBV27 with TRBJ2-7; 8 bases agree with TRBD2. CDR1 is MNHEY, CDR2 SMNVEV, per germline (reference sequence). Trimming took 4 bases from V and 4 from J; bases not matched to a gene: 6. The CDR3 covers 14 residues. The CDR3 protein is CASSWTGGPYEQYF. Written as DNA, the CDR3 is TGTGCCAGCAGTTGGACGGGGGGGCCTTACGAGCAGTACTTC.

V gene TRBV7-8 combines with J gene TRBJ2-5; no clear D gene. This CDR3 is built from 15 residues. Germline CDR1 reads SGHVS; CDR2 reads FQNEAQ. V lost 2 bases, J lost 5 bases, and 15 bases lay in between. CDR3 nucleotides: TGTGCCAGCAGCTTAAGGCCAGGCTTAGAGGAGACCCAGTACTTC. This codes for CASSLRPGLEETQYF.

Written as DNA, the CDR3 is TGTGCCAGCAGTTACTCGCCGACAGGTCAAGAGACCCAGTACTTC. Translated: CASSYSPTGQETQYF. The rearrangement links TRBV6-2 or TRBV6-3 to TRBJ2-5, with a weak D call TRBD1 (6 bases). The V end was cut by 0 bases, the J end by 2 bases, with 10 bases between. Germline V gene sequence: CDR1 MNHEY, CDR2 SVGEGT. This CDR3 spans 15 amino acids.

Turning to this clone: Other DNA sequences of this sample code for an identical CDR3. The DNA of the CDR3 is TGCGCCAGCAGCTTGCAGGGGAGCTACGAGCAGTACTTC. Protein sequence: CASSLQGSYEQYF. The genes are TRBV5-1 and TRBJ2-7, with D possibly matching TRBD1 (6 bases). Germline loops: CDR1 SGHRS, CDR2 YFSETQ. Trimming stripped 1 base from V and 3 bases from J, with 8 bases between. This CDR3 is 13 amino acids long.

This clone was counted a few times. This rearrangement joins TRBV24-1 to TRBJ2-1, with D possibly matching TRBD2 (6 bases). Trimming shortened V by 2 bases and J by 2 bases, and 12 bases separated the two germline ends. The CDR3 has 16 amino acids. Germline V gene lookup returns CDR1 KGHDR and CDR2 SFDVKD. CDR3 DNA: TGTGCCACCAGTGATTCCCGCGGGGCCCCCTACAATGAGCAGTTCTTC. As protein: CATSDSRGAPYNEQFF.

This clone was seen just once. The V gene is TRBV7-2, the J gene TRBJ1-2; D gene ambiguous. CDR1 is SGHTA and CDR2 is FQGNSA in the germline V gene. The ends were cut back, 2 bases at V and 13 bases at J, with 14 bases in the middle. CDR3 length equals 12 residues. CDR3 nucleotide sequence: TGTGCCAGCAGCTTAAGTACCAGGTCCTCCACCTTC. Amino acids: CASSLSTRSSTF.

This clone has more than one count but fewer than ten. The rearrangement uses TRBV6-1 and TRBJ2-2; 12 bases map to TRBD2. CDR3 size: 15 residues. Per the germline V gene, CDR1 is MNHNS and CDR2 is SASEGT. J was trimmed by 6 bases and V by 2 bases; bases with no gene match: 1. The CDR3 sequence is CASSELAGGPGELFF. DNA of the CDR3: TGTGCCAGCAGTGAACTAGCGGGGGGGCCCGGGGAGCTGTTTTTT.

This rearrangement joins TRBV4-3 to TRBJ2-7; D may be TRBD1 (6 bases). The CDR3 is made up of 15 amino acids. Looked up from germline, CDR1 is LGHNA and CDR2 is YSLEER. V dropped 0 bases and J dropped 0 bases, with 9 bases sitting between them. CDR3 sequence (DNA): TGCGCCAGCAGCCAAGACTTGACAGGCTCCTACGAGCAGTACTTC. Translation: CASSQDLTGSYEQYF.

This clone came up a few times. This chain links TRBV5-5 with TRBJ1-4; TRBD1 agrees at 11 bases. Germline trimming cut 5 bases from V and 0 bases from J; bases unmatched to any gene: 6. The CDR3 has 17 residues. The germline gives CDR1 SGHKS, CDR2 YYEKEE (reference sequence). The CDR3 DNA reads TGTGCCAGCAGTTCCAGGACAGGGGGCACAACTAATGAAAAACTGTTTTTT. Protein product: CASSSRTGGTTNEKLFF.

The V gene is TRBV19, the J gene TRBJ2-3; 9 bases align to TRBD2. CDR3 length: 19 residues. Germline CDR1 LNHDA, CDR2 SQIVND (reference sequence). The ends lost 2 bases at V and 0 bases at J; junction bases unmatched: 12. CDR3 amino acids: CASSISLLAGTFSTDTQYF. The CDR3, as DNA: TGTGCCAGTAGTATATCATTACTAGCGGGCACGTTTAGCACAGATACGCAGTATTTT.

The CDR3 DNA sequence: TGTGCCAGCAGTATAGGACTGCACACAGATACGCAGTATTTT. This gives the protein CASSIGLHTDTQYF. The chain links TRBV6-5 to TRBJ2-3; TRBD2 might be the D (5 bases). Germline CDR1 and CDR2: MNHEY and SVGAGI. This CDR3 region has 14 residues. V lost 5 bases to trimming and J lost 2 bases, with 11 bases between them.

This clone was seen more than once but under ten times. CDR3 sequence reads: CASSLWPGNYGYTF. CDR3 DNA sequence: TGTGCCAGCAGCTTATGGCCAGGCAACTATGGCTACACCTTC. The J gene is TRBJ1-2, the V gene TRBV7-9, with no clear D. This CDR3 region has 14 residues. V lost 2 bases and J 2 bases, leaving 9 bases between the germline ends. CDR1 is SEHNR, CDR2 FQNEAQ, per germline (reference sequence).

The chain has TRBV24-1 and TRBJ2-3; D is perhaps TRBD1 (6 bases). The CDR3 is made up of 15 amino acids. Trimming left V 2 bases short and J 5 bases short, with 13 bases between. Germline lookup yields CDR1 KGHDR and CDR2 SFDVKD. The CDR3 DNA reads as TGTGCCACCAGTGATTCCCGGGACATACGAGATACGCAGTATTTT. Translated, it gives CATSDSRDIRDTQYF.

The chain is built from TRBV6-2 or TRBV6-3 and TRBJ1-5; 8 bases align to TRBD1. Trimming took 1 base from V and 6 from J; bases not matched to a gene: 5. Germline CDR1 reads MNHEY; CDR2 reads SVGEGT. The CDR3 consists of 15 residues. The CDR3 loop reads CASSYYGQGGQPQHF. The CDR3 DNA reads as TGTGCCAGCAGTTACTACGGACAGGGAGGTCAGCCCCAGCATTTT.

This sequence joins TRBV6-5 and TRBJ1-2; unclear D gene. The CDR3 is 12 residues long. The germline V gene has CDR1 MNHEY and CDR2 SVGAGI. Trimming cost V 6 bases and J 8 bases, with 13 bases left between them. DNA for the CDR3: TGTGCCAGCAGGGTCGGACTTAAGGGCTACACCTTC. Encoded protein: CASRVGLKGYTF.

Written as DNA, the CDR3 is TGTGCCAGCAGCCAAGGAGTCGAGCAGTACTTC. Translated: CASSQGVEQYF. The rearrangement joins TRBV3-1 (or the pseudogene TRBV3-2) to TRBJ2-7; D remains ambiguous. Trimming removed 1 base at V and 6 bases at J, with 4 bases between. The CDR3 has 11 amino acids. Germline values: CDR1 LGHDT, CDR2 YNNKEL (reference sequence).

This sequence joins TRBV28 and TRBJ1-3, with 7 bases matching TRBD1. Germline V lookup: CDR1 MDHEN, CDR2 SYDVKM. Losses at the gene ends were 6 bases for V and 0 bases for J; bases not matched to a gene: 2. This CDR3 comprises 14 residues. Here the CDR3 DNA reads TGTGCCAGCAGGACAGGGAGCTCTGGAAACACCATATATTTT. As protein: CASRTGSSGNTIYF.

The J gene is TRBJ2-3, the V gene TRBV3-1 (or the pseudogene TRBV3-2), with 10 bases identical to TRBD2. The CDR3 covers 17 residues. Germline V gives CDR1 LGHDT, CDR2 YNNKEL (reference sequence). V dropped 1 base and J dropped 4; count of bases not matched to a gene: 8. This CDR3 is CASSQVELAGKADTQYF. CDR3 DNA: TGTGCCAGCAGCCAAGTCGAACTAGCGGGAAAGGCAGATACGCAGTATTTT.

This chain links TRBV25-1 with TRBJ1-1; D gene unclear. There are 12 residues in the CDR3. The germline V gene has CDR1 MGHDK and CDR2 SYGVNS. Trimming removed 5 bases from V and 4 bases from J, with 8 bases in between. The CDR3 nucleotides are TGTGCCAGCAGTCACGGGGTCACTGAAGCTTTCTTT. As protein: CASSHGVTEAFF.

This clone was observed a few times. The chain recombines TRBV28 with TRBJ2-3; TRBD1 aligns across 8 bases. This CDR3 has 15 residues. Germline CDR1 and CDR2: MDHEN and SYDVKM. Trimming at V came to 2 bases and at J to 1 base, leaving 2 bases not matched to a gene. The CDR3: CASSLPGQGTDTQYF. The CDR3 DNA reads as TGTGCCAGCAGTTTACCGGGACAGGGCACAGATACGCAGTATTTT.